This T cell receptor (beta chain) was identified during a study of blood T cell repertoires in COVID-19. The overall study: Acute and convalescent COVID-19 specimens originated in the United States, Italy and Spain. Sample material is recorded as cDNA or gDNA derived from T cells, B-cell-depleted T cells, or PBMCs.

This clone is a singleton in its sample. Original processing notes: Amplification of reference gene primers was used by the study to estimate nucleated cell counts. Method: immunoSEQ multiplex PCR; TCRdb's copy keeps in-frame clones and lacks some. The DNA was the basis for D and trimming; V, J and clone size are from that table. The sample shows roughly 150,000 clones, 70% to 80% of them seen only once. Looked up from germline, CDR1 is LNHDA and CDR2 is SQIVND (reference sequence). The V end was cut by 1 base, the J end by 3 bases, with 6 bases between. This CDR3 region has 14 residues. Sequences were obtained from peripheral blood. The TCR originated in a man in his 60s who had recovered from COVID-19. The chain is built from TRBV19 and TRBJ2-2, with no clear D. The CDR3 reads CASSIGADTGELFF. CDR3 nucleotides: TGTGCCAGTAGTATAGGCGCGGACACCGGGGAGCTGTTTTTT.